This TCR beta chain stems from a study of control samples from healthy donors and cancer patients. Sequencing used immunoSEQ multiplex PCR; TCRdb keeps in-frame clones, though not all of them. The sample records roughly 80,000 clones, roughly 84% being singletons. Germline V CDR1 and CDR2: SGHDT, YYEEEE. With V trimmed by 2 bases and J by 5 bases, 9 bases remained unmatched. The CDR3 runs 16 residues. This chain links TRBV5-6 with TRBJ1-5; 8 nucleotides match TRBD1. The sample consisted of blood. The sequence was obtained from a woman aged 50 to 60 in good health. The CDR3 DNA reads as TGTGCCAGCAGCTTATTAAAACAGGGGGGCGATCAGCCCCAGCATTTT. Translating it yields CASSLLKQGGDQPQHF.